This is a list of T cell receptor beta chains from one sample in a study of radiotherapy plus CTLA-4 blockade in lung cancer. Libraries were prepared by immunoSEQ multiplex PCR; TCRdb keeps only in-frame clonotypes and omits some of them. The repertoire holds about 76,000 clones, with about 80% as singletons. The source was peripheral blood, collected from a patient treated with radiotherapy plus ipilimumab. These TCRs come from a human donor with non-small cell lung cancer who had stable disease on radiotherapy plus ipilimumab. Each CDR3 is given with its conserved first and last residue. The order of the fields is D gene, V gene, CDR3 protein. The D gene is left open where the match is weak.

D: -; V: TRBV7-8; CDR3: CASSSAWGETYGYTF
D: TRBD2; V: TRBV2; CDR3: CASSEGSAGGETQYF
D: -; V: TRBV19; CDR3: CASSRIGGWETQYF
D: TRBD2; V: TRBV28; CDR3: CASSSPKGLGADEQFF
D: -; V: TRBV28; CDR3: CASSLLGLLSF
D: -; V: TRBV4-1; CDR3: CASSQETARRGYEQYF
D: -; V: TRBV6-1; CDR3: CASSLGPGSYEQYF
D: TRBD1; V: TRBV6-1; CDR3: CASSEAGTGAETQYF
D: -; V: TRBV15; CDR3: CATSRGLGDSYEQYF
D: -; V: TRBV29-1; CDR3: CSIGESNYGYTF
D: -; V: TRBV7-2; CDR3: CASSLAVGVSYNEQFF
D: TRBD2; V: TRBV10-1; CDR3: CASSELAGVFNEQFF
D: -; V: TRBV28; CDR3: CASSFRGSYNEQFF
D: -; V: TRBV6-6; CDR3: CASTETGKSNQPQHF
D: TRBD1; V: TRBV6-6; CDR3: CASSQGETYEQYF
D: -; V: TRBV9; CDR3: CASSGGLTFQETQYF
D: -; V: TRBV18; CDR3: CASSPPFSPRALHF
D: -; V: TRBV14; CDR3: CASSQDLVGEQFF
D: -; V: TRBV6-1; CDR3: CASSEAVLSPLHF
D: -; V: TRBV7-2; CDR3: CASSPTGTLFTGELFF
D: TRBD2; V: TRBV9; CDR3: CASSMTSGGAVSTDTQYF
D: TRBD1; V: TRBV19; CDR3: CASTRDRATAGELFF
D: TRBD1; V: TRBV11-2; CDR3: CASSQGTGSANYGYTF
D: -; V: TRBV7-9; CDR3: CASSPPVNTEAFF
D: TRBD1; V: TRBV6-1; CDR3: CASSRDRGLGTEAFF
D: TRBD1; V: TRBV25-1; CDR3: CASSELRQGSGYTF
D: -; V: TRBV29-1; CDR3: CSVEARQGTDTQYF
D: -; V: TRBV18; CDR3: CASSPKGGGETQYF
D: -; V: TRBV28; CDR3: CASGTPANTEAFF
D: -; V: TRBV10-3; CDR3: CAISESSSRANTGELFF
D: -; V: TRBV6-1; CDR3: CASSEAQGWLKSSYEQYF
D: TRBD1; V: TRBV2; CDR3: CASRGDRGRIETQYF